These T cell receptor beta chains were read from a single sample in a study of T cells after posttransplantation cyclophosphamide. Here immunoSEQ multiplex PCR was the method, and the copy in TCRdb shows in-frame clones only, minus some. The table includes some 4,300 clones, about three quarters detected once. Here the sequenced sample was PBMCs, taken roughly 330 days after allogeneic stem cell transplant with calcineurin inhibitor and methotrexate. These receptors all stem from a female patient between 50 and 60 years old who received an allogeneic stem cell transplant from an unrelated donor, was CMV-positive, and had acute and chronic GVHD. A share of the T cells may be of graft donor origin. CDR3s include the opening cysteine and the closing phenylalanine or tryptophan. Each record gives: D gene, CDR3 length, clone size, J gene, V gene, CDR3 protein, CDR3 DNA. The D gene is left open where the match is weak. Part of the rows lack a size; the others show once, few, many or a class for expanded clones.

TRBD2	15	.	TRBJ2-5	TRBV5-1	CASSLAAGGPKTQYF	TGCGCCAGCAGCTTGGCAGCGGGGGGCCCAAAGACCCAGTACTTC
.	13	.	TRBJ2-7	TRBV28	CASSLPGVYEQYF	TGTGCCAGCAGTTTACCAGGGGTTTACGAGCAGTACTTC
TRBD2	14	.	TRBJ2-1	TRBV6-1	CASTMLAAYNEQFF	TGTGCCAGCACGATGCTAGCGGCCTACAATGAGCAGTTCTTC
TRBD2	15	once	TRBJ2-7	TRBV29-1	CSVEGLAGGPYEQYF	TGCAGCGTTGAAGGGCTAGCGGGAGGACCCTACGAGCAGTACTTC
.	12	few	TRBJ2-7	TRBV5-6	CASSLVGDEQYF	TGTGCCAGCAGCTTGGTCGGGGACGAGCAGTACTTC
.	15	.	TRBJ1-5	TRBV27	CASSLRGGSNQPQHF	TGTGCCAGCAGTTTAAGAGGGGGAAGCAATCAGCCCCAGCATTTT
.	17	.	TRBJ1-3	TRBV13	CASSLDAQGQVGNTIYF	TGTGCCAGCAGCTTAGACGCACAGGGCCAGGTGGGAAACACCATATATTTT
.	15	.	TRBJ2-1	TRBV6-1	CASSEAWQSYNEQFF	TGTGCCAGCAGTGAAGCATGGCAGTCCTACAATGAGCAGTTCTTC
.	14	.	TRBJ1-3	TRBV28	CASSWRSVGNTIYF	TGTGCCAGCAGCTGGAGGAGTGTTGGAAACACCATATATTTT
.	13	once	TRBJ2-3	TRBV6-1	CASGQQGTDTQYF	TGTGCCAGCGGCCAACAGGGCACAGATACGCAGTATTTT